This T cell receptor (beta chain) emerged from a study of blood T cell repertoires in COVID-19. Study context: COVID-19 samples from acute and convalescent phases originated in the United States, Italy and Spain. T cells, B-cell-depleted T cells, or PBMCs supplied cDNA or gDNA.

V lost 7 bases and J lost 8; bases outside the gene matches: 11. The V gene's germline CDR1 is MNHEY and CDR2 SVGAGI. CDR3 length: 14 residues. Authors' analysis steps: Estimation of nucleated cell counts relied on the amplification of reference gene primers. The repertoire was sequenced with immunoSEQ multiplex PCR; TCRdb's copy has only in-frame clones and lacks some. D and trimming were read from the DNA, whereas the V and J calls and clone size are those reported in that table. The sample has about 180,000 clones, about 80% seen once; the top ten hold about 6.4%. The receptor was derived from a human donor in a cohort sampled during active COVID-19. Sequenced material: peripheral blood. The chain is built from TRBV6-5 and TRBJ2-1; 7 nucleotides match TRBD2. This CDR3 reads CASTEAGVRDEQFF. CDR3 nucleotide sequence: TGTGCCAGCACAGAGGCGGGGGTTCGCGATGAGCAGTTCTTC.